The entry below gives a single T cell receptor (beta chain) sequence along with its context. Its antigen is not known. This CDR3 spans 12 amino acids. Germline CDR1 SQVTM, CDR2 ANQGSEA. V was clipped by 3 bases and J by 3 bases, with 9 bases between them. The sample belongs to a study of immune evolution from preneoplasia to lung adenocarcinoma. The data were produced by immunoSEQ multiplex PCR, yet TCRdb's version contains in-frame clones alone and is incomplete. The sample lists thousands of clones; about 82% were seen once. Overall study findings and caveats: Later-stage lesions seemingly showed higher T cell density and diversity than normal lung.

Resections took place in Japan or China from about 2013 to 2017. H&E slides confirmed each diagnosis, reviewed by two pathologists independently. This chain uses TRBV29-1 with TRBJ2-7, with D possibly being TRBD1 (6 bases). The receptor was derived from a person aged 60 to 85 with lung adenocarcinoma. Material: FFPE minimally invasive lung adenocarcinoma tissue. The CDR3 here is CSVETGRYEQYF. The CDR3 DNA is TGCAGCGTTGAGACAGGCCGCTACGAGCAGTACTTC.